This T cell receptor beta chain was recovered during a study of shared clonotypes between healthy human individuals. Ten immunoSEQ deep assay plates served to sequence unsorted PBMC DNA. Assay: immunoSEQ multiplex PCR; the TCRdb copy retains only in-frame clones and omits some. This sample has about 480,000 clones; over 60% occur once, and the top ten carry under 15%. Only Caucasian adults living in Nashville, Tennessee served as donors. From germline, CDR1 is SGHVS and CDR2 FNYEAQ. With 5 bases removed from V and 10 bases from J, the gap between germline ends came to 14 bases. The CDR3 length is 13 residues.

The specimen sequenced was PBMCs. The TCR was taken from a woman in her forties in good health. Some clones in this sample may be carry-over from other donors' samples. The genes are TRBV7-6 and TRBJ2-2; D is possibly TRBD1 (6 bases). CDR3 sequence reads: CASSGYRVKELFF. CDR3 bases: TGTGCCAGCAGCGGATACAGGGTAAAGGAGCTGTTTTTT. The entire variable domain, with the rest obtained from reference TRBV7-6 and TRBJ2-2, is as follows: GAGVSQSPRYKVTKRGQDVALRCDPISGHVSLYWYRQALGQGPEFLTYFNYEAQQDKSGLPNDRFSAERPEGSISTLTIQRTEQRDSAMYRCASSGYRVKELFFGEGSRLTVL.